This entry describes one T cell receptor beta chain. The target antigen is unknown. This entry comes from a study of cytomegalovirus exposure and HLA in healthy donors. CDR1 is MGHRA and CDR2 is YSYEKL in the germline V gene. This CDR3 is built from 17 residues. In the PCR, 60 Vbeta and 13 Jbeta primers were used. TCRdb's copy holds only in-frame clones and misses some; the assay was immunoSEQ multiplex PCR. This repertoire comprises 80,000 to 100,000 clones; its ten largest clones make up just under 3.5%. Study-level points and caveats: Highest at DRB1 and lowest at HLA-C, TCR association rates differed among HLA loci in a later analysis. In vitro work confirmed that a few CMV-associated chains recognize CMV antigens.

This TCR derives from a woman between 25 and 40 years old in good health and CMV-seronegative. Sequencing was done on a sample of PBMCs. J is TRBJ2-5 and V is TRBV4-1, with TRBD1 identical over 8 bases. The end of the DNA aligns better with TRBJ2-7, so the J call may be wrong. The CDR3 DNA reads as TGCGCCAGCAGCCAAGTAACAGGGGGAACTGGTCAGTACGAGCAGTACTTC. This sequence encodes CASSQVTGGTGQYEQYF.